The 9 T cell receptor beta chains given below trace back to one sample, sequenced in a study of post-analysis software for immune sequencing data. Study-level findings and limits: About five TRBV segments were more frequent in patients than controls; TRBV5-6, TRBV5-1 and TRBV20-1 belonged to this group.

TCR beta cDNA libraries included unique molecular identifiers. Using its own MiXCR run on the PCR reads, TCRdb lists one record per CDR3 protein. In the table there are roughly 730,000 distinct CDR3 sequences, 30% of which are singletons. These TCRs' antigens remain unknown. The sequenced sample was blood. The receptor source for this set is a girl between 10 and 17 years old with multiple sclerosis.

This clonotype was seen at least ten times. The rearrangement links TRBV5-1 to TRBJ2-1; D perhaps matches TRBD1 (6 bases). Trimming removed 0 bases at V and 4 bases at J, with 11 bases between. The CDR3 extends over 15 amino acids. Germline V gene sequence: CDR1 SGHRS, CDR2 YFSETQ. The CDR3 bases are TGCGCCAGCAGCTTGGAAGGACAGACATACAATGAGCAGTTCTTC. Translated: CASSLEGQTYNEQFF.

This clonotype showed up just a few times. CDR3 amino acids: CASAEEDVLTF. The DNA for the CDR3 is TGTGCCAGCGCGGAGGAGGACGTCCTGACTTTC. V is TRBV12-3 or TRBV12-4 and J is TRBJ2-6; tentatively, D is TRBD2 (5 bases). This CDR3 region has 11 residues. V was clipped by 8 bases and J by 11 bases, with 10 bases between them.

This clonotype was counted many times. CDR3 amino acids: CASSQDLGAAYGYTF. CDR3 sequence (DNA): TGTGCCAGCAGCCAAGATCTTGGGGCCGCGTATGGCTACACCTTC. The chain links TRBV3-1 to TRBJ1-2; possibly TRBD1 for D (5 bases). The CDR3 has 15 amino acids. Germline V gives CDR1 LGHDT, CDR2 YNNKEL (reference sequence). V lost 0 bases and J 5 bases, leaving 13 bases between the germline ends.

This clonotype was detected only a few times. The chain employs TRBV6-5 and TRBJ1-6, with D uncertain. Trimming left V 0 bases short and J 7 bases short, with 10 bases between. This CDR3 contains 15 residues. CDR1 and CDR2 from the germline V gene are MNHEY and SVGAGI. CDR3 region: CASSYSTTTNSPLHF. In DNA form, the CDR3 reads TGTGCCAGCAGTTACTCGACGACGACAAATTCACCCCTCCACTTT.

In its sample, this clonotype was seen a few times. The chain links TRBV29-1 to TRBJ1-2; possible D gene TRBD1, 6 bases. CDR1 and CDR2 from the germline V gene are SQVTM and ANQGSEA. The V and J ends lost 7 bases and 6 bases respectively, with 12 bases between them. CDR3 length equals 11 residues. Written as DNA, the CDR3 is TGCAGCGGAGGAGGGGGACATGGCTACACCTTC. It yields the protein CSGGGGHGYTF. Using reference TRBV29-1 and TRBJ1-2 for the parts outside the CDR3, the full variable domain is SAVISQKPSRDICQRGTSLTIQCQVDSQVTMMFWYRQQPGQSLTLIATANQGSEATYESGFVIDKFPISRPNLTFSTLTVSNMSPEDSSIYLCSGGGGHGYTFGSGTRLTVV.

The chain recombines TRBV21-1 with TRBJ2-7; TRBD1 was called by the table and not checked on the DNA. TRBV21-1 is reported as a pseudogene. CDR3 length: 13 residues. In nucleotides, the CDR3 is TGTGCCAACCCCGGGACAGGGGGCGACGAGCAGTACTTC. Protein: CANPGTGGDEQYF.

For this clonotype: The germline gene is not matched at one end of the junction; a read error may be the cause. This sequence joins TRBV10-3 and TRBJ2-1; D is undetermined. Per germline, CDR1 ENHRY and CDR2 SYGVKD. CDR3 length equals 13 residues. The chain's CDR3 is CASVPDLLNERFF. The CDR3 coding sequence is TGTGCCTCAGTCCCAGATCTCCTCAATGAGCGGTTCTTC.

CDR3 DNA sequence: TGTGCCAGCCGCCTCGGGGGCGGCTACACCTTC. The encoded protein is CASRLGGGYTF. The chain recombines TRBV12-3 or TRBV12-4 with TRBJ1-2; D possibly corresponds to TRBD1 (6 bases). V was trimmed by 8 bases and J by 8 bases, leaving 12 bases between them. The length of the CDR3 is 11 residues.

This clonotype was observed a handful of times. The chain uses TRBV10-3 and TRBJ2-7, with a possible D match to TRBD1 (5 bases). Germline V gene lookup returns CDR1 ENHRY and CDR2 SYGVKD. This CDR3 spans 14 amino acids. Trimming cost V 4 bases and J 0 bases, with 10 bases left between them. DNA of the CDR3: TGTGCCATCAGTGGGGGCGAGAGCTCCTACGAGCAGTACTTC. It is translated as CAISGGESSYEQYF.